The 16 T cell receptor beta chains presented below share a single source sample, sequenced in a study of spatial heterogeneity in lung cancer. Sample time point: sample taken at primary tumor resection. Extraction of whole RNA from tumor, nontumor lung or frozen PBMC preceded unsorted sequencing. One entry per CDR3 protein, called by TCRdb with MiXCR from the 5' RACE reads. The sample contains 4,000 or so distinct CDR3 sequences, about 22% of which appear only once. Specimen: normal lung tissue next to the tumor, collected at surgery. These receptors came from a female donor with early-stage non-small cell lung cancer.

This clonotype was seen only a few times. CDR3 region: CASSSLTGPRPQHF. CDR3 nucleotide sequence: TGTGCCAGCAGTTCACTGACAGGGCCTCGACCCCAGCATTTT. The genes are TRBV12-3 or TRBV12-4 and TRBJ1-5; 7 nucleotides line up with TRBD1. The CDR3 runs to 14 residues. The J segment lost 10 bases and the V segment lost 4 bases, leaving 10 bases of the junction unmatched.

CDR3: CASSPTGTNYEQYF. For the CDR3, the DNA is TGTGCCAGCAGCCCTACCGGGACAAACTACGAGCAGTACTTC. The gene calls are TRBV12-3 or TRBV12-4 and TRBJ2-7; D is perhaps TRBD1 (6 bases). Trimming removed 6 bases at V and 3 bases at J, with 15 bases between. The CDR3 sequence is 14 residues long.

This clonotype qualifies as medium-sized. This chain joins TRBV28 and TRBJ2-7, with D possibly TRBD2 on 6 matching bases. The germline V gene has CDR1 MDHEN and CDR2 SYDVKM. V lost 8 bases, J lost 7 bases, and 18 bases lay in between. This CDR3 has 13 amino acids. This chain's CDR3 is CASEAPWGGEQYF. The CDR3 DNA reads as TGTGCCAGCGAGGCCCCTTGGGGAGGTGAGCAGTACTTC.

This clonotype ranks as medium-sized. This sequence joins TRBV11-1 and TRBJ1-1; 7 bases line up with TRBD1. CDR1 and CDR2 from the germline V gene are SGHAT and FQDESV (reference sequence). J lost 1 base, V lost 3 bases, and 2 bases had no gene match. The CDR3 is made up of 14 amino acids. The CDR3 nucleotides are TGTGCCAGCAGCTTGGGGGACAGGAACACTGAAGCTTTCTTT. This codes for CASSLGDRNTEAFF. Full variable domain (rest looked up from reference TRBV11-1 and TRBJ1-1): EAEVAQSPRYKITEKSQAVAFWCDPISGHATLYWYRQILGQGPELLVQFQDESVVDDSQLPKDRFSAERLKGVDSTLKIQPAELGDSAMYLCASSLGDRNTEAFFGQGTRLTVV.

By share, this clonotype ranks as medium-sized. This chain connects TRBV4-3 to TRBJ2-7; 13 bases match TRBD2. CDR1 LGHNA and CDR2 YSLEER come from the germline V gene. The trim removed 0 bases at V and 7 bases at J, leaving 3 bases unmatched. The CDR3 is made up of 15 amino acids. In DNA, the CDR3 is TGCGCCAGCAGCCAAGAACTAGCGGGGGGGCAAGAGCAGTACTTC. Its protein product is CASSQELAGGQEQYF.

By frequency in the sample, this clonotype is medium-sized. V gene TRBV2 combines with J gene TRBJ2-2, with D possibly being TRBD1 (5 bases). Germline loops: CDR1 SNHLY, CDR2 FYNNEI. This CDR3 contains 15 residues. The V end was cut by 4 bases, the J end by 3 bases, with 12 bases between. CDR3 coding DNA: TGTGCCAGCAGTGGCCTGGGGCCCTACACCGGGGAGCTGTTTTTT. Protein sequence: CASSGLGPYTGELFF. Combining the CDR3 with reference TRBV2 and TRBJ2-2 gives the whole variable domain EPEVTQTPSHQVTQMGQEVILRCVPISNHLYFYWYRQILGQKVEFLVSFYNNEISEKSEIFDDQFSVERPDGSNFTLKIRSTKLEDSAMYFCASSGLGPYTGELFFGEGSRLTVL.

The chain recombines TRBV4-3 with TRBJ2-7, with TRBD1 identical over 8 bases. The CDR3 length is 15 residues. Germline V gene sequence: CDR1 LGHNA, CDR2 YSLEER. V lost 3 bases to trimming and J lost 3 bases; unmatched junction nucleotides: 7. The CDR3 DNA reads as TGCGCCAGCAGCCAGTCCCCGGGACAGGTCTACGAGCAGTACTTC. Its protein product is CASSQSPGQVYEQYF.

This clonotype is medium-sized within its sample. The chain has TRBV12-3 or TRBV12-4 and TRBJ2-1, with D maybe TRBD2 (6 bases). Trimming shortened V by 7 bases and J by 0 bases, and 13 bases separated the two germline ends. The CDR3 is 15 amino acids. CDR3 region: CASTMDGGSYNEQFF. CDR3 DNA sequence: TGTGCCAGCACTATGGACGGGGGCTCCTACAATGAGCAGTTCTTC.

This clonotype is labeled large (0.1 to 1%). The chain has TRBV10-3 and TRBJ2-7; 9 bases agree with TRBD1. The CDR3 covers 16 residues. Germline CDR1 and CDR2: ENHRY and SYGVKD. V shed 3 bases, J shed 5 bases, and the junction held 11 bases outside the gene matches. This CDR3 reads CAISEPTGGGGHEQYF. The CDR3 DNA reads TGTGCCATCAGTGAACCGACAGGGGGAGGAGGACACGAGCAGTACTTC.

In this sample, this clonotype is medium-sized. The rearrangement uses TRBV5-1 and TRBJ2-7; TRBD1 aligns across 10 bases. Per the germline V gene, CDR1 is SGHRS and CDR2 is YFSETQ. V trimming: 0 bases; J trimming: 6 bases; junction bases outside the gene matches: 6. The CDR3 runs 15 residues. CDR3 in amino acids: CASSLAGDRGGEQYF. DNA for the CDR3: TGCGCCAGCAGCTTGGCAGGGGACAGGGGAGGCGAGCAGTACTTC. Full variable domain (remainder filled in from reference TRBV5-1 and TRBJ2-7): KAGVTQTPRYLIKTRGQQVTLSCSPISGHRSVSWYQQTPGQGLQFLFEYFSETQRNKGNFPGRFSGRQFSNSRSEMNVSTLELGDSALYLCASSLAGDRGGEQYFGPGTRLTVT.

The J gene is TRBJ2-1, the V gene TRBV29-1; TRBD2 agrees at 8 bases. CDR1 and CDR2 from the germline V gene are SQVTM and ANQGSEA. The CDR3 spans 14 residues. Trimming took 3 bases from V and 3 from J; bases not matched to a gene: 4. In DNA form, the CDR3 reads TGCAGCGTTGATAGTAGCGGGGTCTACAATGAGCAGTTCTTC. This sequence encodes CSVDSSGVYNEQFF.

This clonotype is medium-sized (0.01 to 0.1%) by share. The chain uses TRBV4-3 and TRBJ2-1; 12 bases are shared with TRBD1. CDR1 is LGHNA, CDR2 YSLEER, per germline. Trimming removed 0 bases from V and 8 bases from J; junction bases left unmatched: 11. CDR3 length equals 18 residues. CDR3 in amino acids: CASSQEMMPGQGAYEQFF. As DNA, the CDR3 is TGCGCCAGCAGCCAAGAGATGATGCCGGGACAGGGGGCCTATGAGCAGTTCTTC.

This clonotype has a count of ten or more. V gene TRBV18 combines with J gene TRBJ2-3, with D unclear. Trimming pared 0 bases from V and 5 bases from J, leaving 9 bases between. The germline gives CDR1 KGHSH, CDR2 LQKENI. The CDR3 runs to 14 residues. Written as DNA, the CDR3 is TGTGCCAGCTCACCACCGAGCGACGGAGATACGCAGTATTTT. This translates into CASSPPSDGDTQYF.

This clonotype was recorded at least ten times. This sequence joins TRBV6-2 or TRBV6-3 and TRBJ2-3, with 14 bases identical to TRBD2. Unmatched junction bases numbered 1, after V lost 6 bases and J lost 5 bases. CDR3 size: 14 residues. Germline V gene sequence: CDR1 MNHEY, CDR2 SVGEGT. Here the CDR3 reads CASRTSGRGDTQYF. The CDR3 DNA follows: TGTGCCAGCAGGACTAGCGGGAGGGGAGATACGCAGTATTTT.

The chain employs TRBV14 and TRBJ1-4, with D unclear. CDR3 length: 13 residues. The germline V and J ends were trimmed by 0 bases and 7 bases, with 6 bases remaining between them. Germline-derived CDR1 and CDR2 are SGHDN and FVKESK. The CDR3 DNA reads TGTGCCAGCAGCCAAGATCTCCGTGAAAAACTGTTTTTT. This encodes CASSQDLREKLFF. The complete variable domain, with remaining parts taken from reference TRBV14 and TRBJ1-4, reads EAGVTQFPSHSVIEKGQTVTLRCDPISGHDNLYWYRRVMGKEIKFLLHFVKESKQDESGMPNNRFLAERTGGTYSTLKVQPAELEDSGVYFCASSQDLREKLFFGSGTQLSVL.

This clonotype was seen repeatedly, ten times or more. The rearrangement links TRBV9 to TRBJ2-2; 8 bases match TRBD2. CDR3 length: 14 residues. V was pared by 3 bases and J by 8 bases, with 6 bases of the junction left unmatched. Per germline, CDR1 SGDLS and CDR2 YYNGEE. The CDR3 DNA reads as TGTGCCAGCAGCGGGGCTAGCGGGTCTGGGGAGCTGTTTTTT. It encodes CASSGASGSGELFF.